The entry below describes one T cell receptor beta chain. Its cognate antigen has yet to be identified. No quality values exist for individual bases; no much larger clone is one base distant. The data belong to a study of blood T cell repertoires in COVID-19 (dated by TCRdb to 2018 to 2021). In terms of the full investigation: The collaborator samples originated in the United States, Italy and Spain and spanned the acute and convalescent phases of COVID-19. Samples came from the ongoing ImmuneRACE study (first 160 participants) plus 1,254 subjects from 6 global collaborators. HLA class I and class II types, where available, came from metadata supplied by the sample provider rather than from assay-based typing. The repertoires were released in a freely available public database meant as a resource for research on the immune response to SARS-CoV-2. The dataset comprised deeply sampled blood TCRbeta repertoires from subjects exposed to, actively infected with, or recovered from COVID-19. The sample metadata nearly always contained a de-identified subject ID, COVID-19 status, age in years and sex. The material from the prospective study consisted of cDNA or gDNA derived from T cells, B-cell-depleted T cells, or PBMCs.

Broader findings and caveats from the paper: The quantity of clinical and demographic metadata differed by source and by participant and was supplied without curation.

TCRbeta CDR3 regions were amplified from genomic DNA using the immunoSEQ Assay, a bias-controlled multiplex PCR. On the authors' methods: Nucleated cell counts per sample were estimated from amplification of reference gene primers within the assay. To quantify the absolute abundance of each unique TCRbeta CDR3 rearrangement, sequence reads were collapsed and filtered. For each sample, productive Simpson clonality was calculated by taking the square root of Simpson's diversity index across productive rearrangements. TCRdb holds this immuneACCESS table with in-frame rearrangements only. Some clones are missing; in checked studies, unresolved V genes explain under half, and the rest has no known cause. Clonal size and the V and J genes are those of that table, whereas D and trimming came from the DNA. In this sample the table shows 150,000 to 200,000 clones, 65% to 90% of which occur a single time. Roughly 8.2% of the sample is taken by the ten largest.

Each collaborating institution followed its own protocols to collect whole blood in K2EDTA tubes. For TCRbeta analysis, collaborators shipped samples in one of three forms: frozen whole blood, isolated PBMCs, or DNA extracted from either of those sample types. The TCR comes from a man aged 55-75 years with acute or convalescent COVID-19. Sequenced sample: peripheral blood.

The sequence in DNA is TGTGCCAGCAGCTTTGGAGCGGGAGACTCCTACGAGCAGTACTTC. It is translated as CASSFGAGDSYEQYF. The V and J genes are TRBV11-3 and TRBJ2-7; TRBD2 matches 8 bases in the middle. Trimming removed 3 bases from V and 0 bases from J; the gene matches leave 4 bases unexplained. Spanning cysteine to phenylalanine, the CDR3 consists of 15 amino acids. The DNA shown is the 45-base CDR3, in frame from base 1. According to the germline V gene, CDR1 reads SGHNT and CDR2 reads YENEEA.